Listed below are T cell receptor beta chains from one sample, sequenced in a study of glioma-infiltrating T cells. TCRdb reprocessed the multiplex PCR reads with MiXCR, giving one entry per CDR3 protein. The table lists around 390,000 distinct CDR3 sequences, 41% of them singletons. Specimen: glioma tissue, nonneoplastic brain tissue, or PBMCs (not recorded which). Receptors originate from a human donor with low-grade glioma or glioblastoma, undergoing nonglioma brain surgery, or in good health (not recorded which). Both conserved end residues are part of each CDR3. A D gene is named only where the DNA matches it firmly. Clone size is shown for a subset of rows, as once, few, many or a class of expanded clone.

>TRBV28|many|14|NA|TRBJ2-1
TGTGCCAGCAGTTTATTGGCTACCAACAATGAGCAGTTCTTC
CASSLLATNNEQFF
>TRBV4-3|NA|18|NA|TRBJ2-1
TGCGCCAGCAGCCAAGATTTAATAGGCAGGGGCTCCTACAATGAGCAGTTCTTC
CASSQDLIGRGSYNEQFF
>TRBV4-1|NA|15|NA|TRBJ1-3
TGCGCCAGCAGCCAAGGTCCGGGTACTCGAAACACCATATATTTT
CASSQGPGTRNTIYF
>TRBV15|many|15|NA|TRBJ2-7
TGTGCCACCAGCAGAGATCTAGTAGACTCCTACGAGCAGTACTTC
CATSRDLVDSYEQYF
>TRBV6-1|once|15|NA|TRBJ2-2
TGTGCCAGCAGCGCATACGACAAGACCACCGGGGAGCTGTTTTTT
CASSAYDKTTGELFF
>TRBV6-5|NA|12|NA|TRBJ2-5
TGTGCCAGAAGTCCGACGGACGAGACCCAGTACTTC
CARSPTDETQYF
>TRBV7-8|few|13|NA|TRBJ1-3
TGTGCCAGCAGCTACGGCATCCAGAACACCATATATTTT
CASSYGIQNTIYF
>TRBV28|NA|13|NA|TRBJ1-4
TGTGCCAGCAATCGGGAATTTAATAAAAAACTGTTTTTT
CASNREFNKKLFF
>TRBV20-1|NA|13|NA|TRBJ1-2
NA
CSTRDISNYGCTF
>TRBV20-1|NA|16|NA|TRBJ2-1
TGCAGTGCTAGCGCGGCTATGGTAAGGGCCTACAATGAGCAGTTCTTC
CSASAAMVRAYNEQFF
>TRBV24-1|many|13|TRBD1|TRBJ2-7
TGTGCCACCAGTGGGCGACAGGGATCCGAGCAGTACTTC
CATSGRQGSEQYF
>TRBV20-1|NA|12|NA|TRBJ1-2
TGCAGTGCTAGTAAGCAGGGATTTGGCTACACCTTC
CSASKQGFGYTF
>TRBV7-9|NA|14|NA|TRBJ2-7
TGTGCCAGCAGCTCTGACGAGTACTCCTACGAGCAGTACTTC
CASSSDEYSYEQYF
>TRBV7-9|NA|15|TRBD2|TRBJ2-7
TGTGCCAGCAGCTTAGCCGGGCTAGCGGGGTACGAGCAGTACTTC
CASSLAGLAGYEQYF
>TRBV4-3|NA|16|TRBD1|TRBJ2-7
TGCGCCAGCAGCCAAGATCCGACAGGGGGGGGAGACGAGCAGTACTTC
CASSQDPTGGGDEQYF
>TRBV25-1|NA|13|NA|TRBJ1-2
TGTGCCAGCAGTGAATTGGGGCCCTATGGCTACACCTTC
CASSELGPYGYTF